Listed below are T cell receptor beta chains from one sample, sequenced in a study of CD8 T cells in ankylosing spondylitis. One entry per CDR3 protein results from TCRdb running MiXCR on the 5' RACE reads. The sample comprises about 240,000 distinct CDR3 sequences, 24% of which are singletons, and approximately 0.61% rests with the top ten. The sample comprised blood, either unsorted or a sorted T cell fraction (not recorded which). The receptors shown here come from a male donor with ankylosing spondylitis or in good health (not recorded which). Both conserved end residues are part of each CDR3. The D gene is left open where the match is weak. The size field is filled for only some rows; it gives once, few, many or a size class.

D	V	size	J	DNA	CDR3
NA	TRBV20-1	NA	TRBJ1-1	TGCAGTGCCCAAATTGACAGGGAAGCTTTCTTT	CSAQIDREAFF
TRBD1	TRBV12-3/TRBV12-4	many	TRBJ2-7	TGTGCCAGCACCAAGACAGGGATATACGAGCAGTACTTC	CASTKTGIYEQYF
TRBD2	TRBV12-3/TRBV12-4	NA	TRBJ2-3	TGTGCCAGCAGGGAGCGGGGGTCGGCAGATACGCAGTATTTT	CASRERGSADTQYF
NA	TRBV11-2	many	TRBJ1-1	TGTGCCAGCAGCGGCAGGGCCATTGAAGCTTTCTTT	CASSGRAIEAFF
NA	TRBV28	NA	TRBJ2-5	TGTGCCAGCACTGGACAGACGTACCAAGAGACCCAGTACTTC	CASTGQTYQETQYF
NA	TRBV5-1	many	TRBJ2-3	TGCGCCAGCAGCTTTCCCGCAGATACGCAGTATTTT	CASSFPADTQYF
TRBD2	TRBV7-6	many	TRBJ2-6	TGTGCCAGCAGCTTAGCTGGCGGGGGACTCACTGGGGCCAACGTCCTGACTTTC	CASSLAGGGLTGANVLTF
TRBD1	TRBV15	many	TRBJ2-4	TGTGCCACCAGCAGGGACAGGGAGAGGTTAAACATTCAGTACTTC	CATSRDRERLNIQYF
TRBD1	TRBV20-1	many	TRBJ1-2	TGCAGTGTTACGACAGGGGGCGGTGGCTACACCTTC	CSVTTGGGGYTF
TRBD1	TRBV12-3/TRBV12-4	many	TRBJ1-2	TGTGCCAGCAGCCCGACAGGGCCCGACTATGGCTACACCTTC	CASSPTGPDYGYTF
NA	TRBV9	few	TRBJ2-5	TGTGCCAGCAGGCAGGAAGAGACCCAGTACTTC	CASRQEETQYF
TRBD2	TRBV20-1	NA	TRBJ2-5	TGCAGTGCTAGAGATCCCGGGACTAGCGGGGGGGATGGAGAGACCCAGTACTTC	CSARDPGTSGGDGETQYF
NA	TRBV5-1	many	TRBJ2-3	TGCGCCAGCAGCTTCTCAGGCACAGATACGCAGTATTTT	CASSFSGTDTQYF
TRBD2	TRBV20-1	many	TRBJ2-7	TGCAGTGCTAGTGGCAGCGGGGAAGCCTACGAGCAGTACTTC	CSASGSGEAYEQYF
TRBD1	TRBV20-1	many	TRBJ2-7	TGCAGTGCGACCGGGACAGGGATCTACGAGCAGTACTTC	CSATGTGIYEQYF
NA	TRBV12-3/TRBV12-4	many	TRBJ2-1	TGTGCCAGCAGTTTTTTTGACATCTTCTTCGACAATGAGCAGTTCTTC	CASSFFDIFFDNEQFF
NA	TRBV7-2	NA	TRBJ2-5	TGTGCCAGCAGCTTAAGGAAGGAGCAAGAGACCCAGTACTTC	CASSLRKEQETQYF
TRBD1	TRBV11-2	NA	TRBJ2-7	TGTGCCAGCAGCGGCCCCCGGGACAGGGTCCGCTACGAGCAGTACTTC	CASSGPRDRVRYEQYF
TRBD1	TRBV20-1	few	TRBJ1-6	TGCAGTGCTAGGCCCAGGGGGGATATCAATTCACCCCTCCACTTT	CSARPRGDINSPLHF
TRBD1	TRBV24-1	NA	TRBJ2-1	TGTGCCACCAGTGACCGCGGACAGGGGGCCTTTGATGAGCAGTTCTTC	CATSDRGQGAFDEQFF
NA	TRBV7-8	NA	TRBJ1-1	TGTGCCAGCAGCTTAGTACTGAACACTGAAGCTTTCTTT	CASSLVLNTEAFF
NA	TRBV29-1	NA	TRBJ2-5	TGCAGCGTCCGCCGGACGGAGGGCCAAGAGACCCAGTACTTC	CSVRRTEGQETQYF
TRBD2	TRBV20-1	many	TRBJ2-1	TGCAGTGCTAGAAAGACTAGCGGGGCCAGCTCCTACAATGAGCAGTTCTTC	CSARKTSGASSYNEQFF
TRBD1	TRBV20-1	many	TRBJ1-5	TGCAGTGCTAAAGACAGGGTCGCACCCCAGCATTTT	CSAKDRVAPQHF
TRBD1	TRBV6-1	few	TRBJ1-2	TGTGCCAGCAGGACCATGACAGGGAGAGTAGGCTACACCTTC	CASRTMTGRVGYTF
NA	TRBV6-1	many	TRBJ1-6	TGTGCCAGCAGCCGCGACAGGCGTAATTCACCCCTCCACTTT	CASSRDRRNSPLHF
NA	TRBV20-1	NA	TRBJ2-5	TGCTGTGCTAGCCCCTTCGGACGCACCCCCGATCGTGAGACCCAGTACTTC	CCASPFGRTPDRETQYF
TRBD2	TRBV29-1	many	TRBJ2-2	TGCAGCGCCCGGACTAGCGGGGGGACCGGGGAGCTGTTTTTT	CSARTSGGTGELFF
TRBD1	TRBV12-3/TRBV12-4	few	TRBJ1-6	TGTGCCAGCAGTCACGGGACAGGACCTTCACCCCTCCACTTT	CASSHGTGPSPLHF
NA	TRBV6-5	NA	TRBJ1-1	TGTGCCAGCAGTTACTTCGCGGCCCCTGGAAAAGCTTTCTTT	CASSYFAAPGKAFF
TRBD1	TRBV12-3/TRBV12-4	few	TRBJ1-2	TGTGCCAGCAGGGAGGACAGGGGCGACTATGGCTACACCTTC	CASREDRGDYGYTF
NA	TRBV20-1	few	TRBJ1-1	TGCAGTGTAAATCCAGGGTTTAGCACTGAAGCTTTCTTT	CSVNPGFSTEAFF
TRBD1	TRBV12-3/TRBV12-4	NA	TRBJ1-4	TGTGCCAGCAGTTTTTTCGGACAGGGTGGAGAAAAACTGTTTTTT	CASSFFGQGGEKLFF
NA	TRBV12-3/TRBV12-4	many	TRBJ1-2	TGTGCCAGCAGTTTAGAGTCCGGGGTTGGTGGCTACACCTTC	CASSLESGVGGYTF
NA	TRBV28	many	TRBJ1-4	TGTGCCAGCAGTTTGAGCGGACAGAAACTGTTTTTT	CASSLSGQKLFF
NA	TRBV7-2	NA	TRBJ2-3	TGTGCCAGCAGCCGCAGGGGATTAGATACGCAGTATTTT	CASSRRGLDTQYF
NA	TRBV20-1	few	TRBJ1-6	TGCAGTGCTAGAGACAGATGGGACTATAATTCACCCCTCCACTTT	CSARDRWDYNSPLHF
NA	TRBV20-1	NA	TRBJ2-7	TGCAGTGCTAGAGTCCCGGGAGCCTACGAGCAGTACTTC	CSARVPGAYEQYF
NA	TRBV12-3/TRBV12-4	many	TRBJ2-3	TGCGCCAGCAGCTCCAGAACAGATACGCAGTATTTT	CASSSRTDTQYF
NA	TRBV12-3/TRBV12-4	NA	TRBJ2-3	TGTGCCAGCAGTTTACAGGGCAAGAGCACAGATACGCAGTATTTT	CASSLQGKSTDTQYF
TRBD1	TRBV6-5	NA	TRBJ2-1	TGTGCCAGCAGTTATCCCGGGGACAGGGGATACAATGAGCAGTTCTTC	CASSYPGDRGYNEQFF
NA	TRBV12-3/TRBV12-4	many	TRBJ2-7	TGTGCCAGCAGTTTTAGGGACGAGCAGTACTTC	CASSFRDEQYF
NA	TRBV5-1	NA	TRBJ2-7	TGCGCCAGCAGCTTGTACGGACAGCAAGGCTACGAGCAGTACTTC	CASSLYGQQGYEQYF
NA	TRBV20-1	NA	TRBJ2-7	TGCAGCGGAAACGGGCCGAACGCTCACGAGCAGTACTTC	CSGNGPNAHEQYF
NA	TRBV15	few	TRBJ2-3	TGTGCCACCAGCAGAGATTCCGCGGGGCTCACAGATACGCAGTATTTT	CATSRDSAGLTDTQYF
TRBD1	TRBV10-3	NA	TRBJ2-1	TGTGCCATCAGTGGAGCTCCTGGACAGGGGGCCAATGAGCAGTTCTTC	CAISGAPGQGANEQFF
NA	TRBV12-3/TRBV12-4	many	TRBJ1-4	TGTGCCAGCAGTTCTACCGGGACCTATTTGAAACTGTTTTTT	CASSSTGTYLKLFF
NA	TRBV3-1	NA	TRBJ2-1	TGTGCCAGCAGCCAAGGGGGGCGAAGGGACAATGAGCAGTTCTTC	CASSQGGRRDNEQFF
NA	TRBV2	many	TRBJ1-1	TGTGCCAGCAGTGTGGAGGGCCCTGGCACCACTGAAGCTTTCTTT	CASSVEGPGTTEAFF
NA	TRBV20-1	many	TRBJ2-1	TGCAGTGCTATACAGGGACCCCGGGATGAGCAGTTCTTC	CSAIQGPRDEQFF
TRBD2	TRBV12-3/TRBV12-4	NA	TRBJ2-2	TGTGCCAGCAGTTGGGGGGGTGGCGGGGAGCTGTTTTTT	CASSWGGGGELFF
NA	TRBV20-1	NA	TRBJ1-4	TGCAGTGCTAGTAGGGGGGCAGACGAAAAACTGTTTTTT	CSASRGADEKLFF
TRBD1	TRBV29-1	many	TRBJ2-7	TGCAGCGTCATACAGGGGGCTGACTACGAGCAGTACTTC	CSVIQGADYEQYF
NA	TRBV29-1	few	TRBJ2-7	TGCAGCGTTGAACTACAACGCTCCTACGAGCAGTACTTC	CSVELQRSYEQYF